The rows below give T cell receptor beta chains drawn from one sample of a study of cytomegalovirus exposure and HLA in healthy donors. Sequencing was performed with immunoSEQ multiplex PCR; in TCRdb, only in-frame clones are kept and a portion is missing. The repertoire holds around 280,000 clones, with around 90% as singletons. Source material: PBMCs. These receptors were taken from a young woman in good health and CMV-seronegative. CDR3s include the opening cysteine and the closing phenylalanine or tryptophan. The D gene is left open where the match is weak.

TRBJ2-7	TRBV30	.	TGTGCCTGGAGTGTGCCCCCGGGGCGGGGAGACTCCTACGAGCAGTACTTC	CAWSVPPGRGDSYEQYF
TRBJ2-7	TRBV5-4	TRBD1	TGTGCCAGCAGCTCAGGGGGCCAGTCCTACGAGCAGTACTTC	CASSSGGQSYEQYF
TRBJ2-7	TRBV4-1	TRBD1	TGCGCCAGCAGCCACGTACGATCCGGGACAGGCCCCTACGAGCAGTACTTC	CASSHVRSGTGPYEQYF
TRBJ2-7	TRBV6-5	TRBD1	TGTGCCAGCAGTTACGACTCTGACAGGGGACCTTACGAGCAGTACTTC	CASSYDSDRGPYEQYF
TRBJ2-3	TRBV5-1	TRBD1	TGCGCCAGCAGCTGGACCGGGACAGGCGAAGATACGCAGTATTTT	CASSWTGTGEDTQYF
TRBJ1-4	TRBV5-5	.	TGTGCCAGTGGGTCGGGGGTCAATGAAAAACTGTTTTTT	CASGSGVNEKLFF
TRBJ2-5	TRBV25-1	.	TGTGCCAGCAGCCTCCGGGGTCCGCAAGAGACCCAGTACTTC	CASSLRGPQETQYF
TRBJ1-2	TRBV30	.	TGTGCCTGGAGTGTAGAGGAGACGGGTGGCTACACCTTC	CAWSVEETGGYTF
TRBJ1-4	TRBV2	.	TGTGCCAGCAAGAGACGGGTGAATGAAAAACTGTTTTTT	CASKRRVNEKLFF
TRBJ2-3	TRBV7-2	.	TGTGCCAGCAGCTACGTGGCGGCAGGGTCGCAGTATTTT	CASSYVAAGSQYF
TRBJ2-1	TRBV2	TRBD2	TGTGCCAGCAGTGAAGATATAGCGGGGGTTGAGCAGTTCTTC	CASSEDIAGVEQFF
TRBJ1-6	TRBV19	TRBD1	TGTGCCAGTAGTCCCAGGGACAGTTCGCCTTCACCCCTCCACTTT	CASSPRDSSPSPLHF